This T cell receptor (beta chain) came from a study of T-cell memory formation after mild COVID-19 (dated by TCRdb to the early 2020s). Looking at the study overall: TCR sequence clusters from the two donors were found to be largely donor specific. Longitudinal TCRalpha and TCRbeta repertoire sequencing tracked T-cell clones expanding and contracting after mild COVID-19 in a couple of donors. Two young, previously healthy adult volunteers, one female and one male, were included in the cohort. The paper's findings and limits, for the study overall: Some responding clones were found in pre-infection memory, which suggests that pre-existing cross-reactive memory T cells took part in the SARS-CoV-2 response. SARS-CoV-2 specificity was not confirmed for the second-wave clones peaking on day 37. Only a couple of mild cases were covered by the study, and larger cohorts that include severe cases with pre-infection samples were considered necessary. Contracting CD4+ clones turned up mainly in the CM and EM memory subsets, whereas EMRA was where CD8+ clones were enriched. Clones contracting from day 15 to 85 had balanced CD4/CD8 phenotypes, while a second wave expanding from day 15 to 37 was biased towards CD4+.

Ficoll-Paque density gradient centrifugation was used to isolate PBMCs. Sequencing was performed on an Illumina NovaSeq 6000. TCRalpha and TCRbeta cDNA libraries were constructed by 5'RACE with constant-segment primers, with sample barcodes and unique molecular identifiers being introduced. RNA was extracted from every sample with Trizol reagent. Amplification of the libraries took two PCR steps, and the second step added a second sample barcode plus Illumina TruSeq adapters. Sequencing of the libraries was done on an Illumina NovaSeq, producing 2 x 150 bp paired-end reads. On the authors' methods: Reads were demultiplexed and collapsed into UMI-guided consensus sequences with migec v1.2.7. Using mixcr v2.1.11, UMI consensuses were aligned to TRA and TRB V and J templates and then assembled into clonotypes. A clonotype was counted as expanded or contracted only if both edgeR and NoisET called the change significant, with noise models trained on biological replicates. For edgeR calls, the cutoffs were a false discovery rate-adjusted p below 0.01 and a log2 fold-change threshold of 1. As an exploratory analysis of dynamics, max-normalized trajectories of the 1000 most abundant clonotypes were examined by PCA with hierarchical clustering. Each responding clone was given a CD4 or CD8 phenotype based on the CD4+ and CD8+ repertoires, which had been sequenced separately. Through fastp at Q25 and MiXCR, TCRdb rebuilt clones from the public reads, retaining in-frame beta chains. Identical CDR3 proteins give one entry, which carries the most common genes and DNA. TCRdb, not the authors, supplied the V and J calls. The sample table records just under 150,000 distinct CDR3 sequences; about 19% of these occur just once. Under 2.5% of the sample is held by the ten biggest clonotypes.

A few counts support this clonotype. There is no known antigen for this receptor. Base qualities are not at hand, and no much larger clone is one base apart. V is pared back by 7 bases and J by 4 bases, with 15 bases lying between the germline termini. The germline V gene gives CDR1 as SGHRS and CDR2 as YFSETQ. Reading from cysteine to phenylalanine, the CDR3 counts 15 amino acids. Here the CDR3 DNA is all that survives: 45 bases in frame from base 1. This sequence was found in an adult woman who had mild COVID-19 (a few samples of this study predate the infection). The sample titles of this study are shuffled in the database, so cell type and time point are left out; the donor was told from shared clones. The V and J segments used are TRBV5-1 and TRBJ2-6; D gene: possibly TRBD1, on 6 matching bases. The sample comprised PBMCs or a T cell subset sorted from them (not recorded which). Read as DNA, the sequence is TGCGCCAGCGCATCCTCAGGGGTCGGGGCCAACGTCCTGACTTTC. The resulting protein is CASASSGVGANVLTF. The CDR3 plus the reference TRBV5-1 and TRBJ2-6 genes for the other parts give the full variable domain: KAGVTQTPRYLIKTRGQQVTLSCSPISGHRSVSWYQQTPGQGLQFLFEYFSETQRNKGNFPGRFSGRQFSNSRSEMNVSTLELGDSALYLCASASSGVGANVLTFGAGSRLTVL.